This paragraph covers one TCR beta chain sequence. The data stem from a study of blood T cell repertoires in COVID-19. This CDR3 is built from 16 residues. Germline CDR1 and CDR2: LNHDA and SQIVND (reference sequence). Trimming took off 1 base at V and 4 bases at J, with 15 bases between the two ends. Per the original methods: Researchers report that nucleated cell counts were estimated from reference gene primer amplification. The table came from immunoSEQ multiplex PCR; TCRdb's copy has only in-frame clones and leaves some out. The V and J calls and clone size come from that table; D and trimming were worked out from the DNA. The table has roughly 130,000 clones, around three quarters seen once.

The specimen was peripheral blood. This chain links TRBV19 with TRBJ2-3, with D possibly being TRBD1 (5 bases). The source is a man older than 75 with acute or convalescent COVID-19. The CDR3 nucleotides read TGTGCCAGTAGTATAGGGTATAATCAAGGGGCAGATACGCAGTATTTT. It translates to CASSIGYNQGADTQYF.